The rows below give T cell receptor beta chains drawn from one sample of a study of blood T cell repertoires in COVID-19. Repertoires were generated with immunoSEQ multiplex PCR, while TCRdb's copy carries only in-frame clones and drops some. The table includes 98,000 or so clones, about nine tenths detected once. The source material was peripheral blood. These receptors originate from a man aged 45-60 years with acute or convalescent COVID-19. Each CDR3 is given with its conserved first and last residue. A D gene is named only where the DNA matches it firmly. The listing skips clone size in some rows; elsewhere it reads once, few, many or a size class.

TRBV14,13,NA,NA,TRBJ1-2,CASSQEAGYGYTF,TGTGCCAGCAGCCAAGAGGCGGGTTATGGCTACACCTTC
TRBV2,15,NA,NA,TRBJ1-5,CASSEQGYSNQPQHF,TGTGCCAGCAGTGAACAGGGGTATAGCAATCAGCCCCAGCATTTT
TRBV18,15,TRBD1,NA,TRBJ1-1,CASSPSQGARTEAFF,TGTGCCAGCTCACCCTCACAGGGGGCCAGGACTGAAGCTTTCTTT
TRBV27,13,NA,NA,TRBJ1-2,CASSLDARAGYTF,TGTGCCAGCAGTTTAGATGCCAGGGCCGGCTACACCTTC
TRBV6-5,12,NA,NA,TRBJ2-2,CASETNTGELFF,TGTGCCAGTGAGACAAACACCGGGGAGCTGTTTTTT
TRBV24-1,13,NA,NA,TRBJ2-2,CATRADNTGELFF,TGTGCCACCAGGGCCGATAACACCGGGGAGCTGTTTTTT
TRBV5-1,14,NA,NA,TRBJ2-4,CASSQFGASNIQYF,TGCGCCAGCAGCCAATTTGGGGCTTCAAACATTCAGTACTTC
TRBV28,17,TRBD1,NA,TRBJ1-5,CASSSPLTGGYVQPQHF,TGTGCCAGCAGTTCTCCTCTCACAGGGGGATATGTTCAGCCCCAGCATTTT
TRBV19,12,NA,NA,TRBJ1-4,CASSAQVEKLFF,TGTGCCAGTAGTGCGCAGGTTGAAAAACTGTTTTTT
TRBV10-2,13,NA,once,TRBJ2-7,CASNPSLSNEQYF,TGCGCCAGCAATCCTAGCCTCTCAAACGAGCAGTACTTC
TRBV19,17,NA,few,TRBJ1-4,CASSIFMRPGTNEKLFF,TGTGCCAGTAGTATTTTCATGCGTCCTGGAACTAATGAAAAACTGTTTTTT
TRBV12-5,16,NA,once,TRBJ2-3,CASGLGPSLSTDTQYF,TGTGCTAGTGGTTTGGGTCCAAGCCTTAGCACAGATACGCAGTATTTT
TRBV30,16,TRBD1,NA,TRBJ2-3,CAWSVGGTGLSDTQYF,TGTGCCTGGAGTGTAGGAGGGACAGGGTTGTCAGATACGCAGTATTTT
TRBV28,12,NA,NA,TRBJ2-1,CASSGSISEQFF,TGTGCCAGCAGCGGGAGTATAAGTGAGCAGTTCTTC
TRBV28,15,NA,NA,TRBJ2-3,CASSLRRVSDDTQYF,TGTGCCAGCAGTTTGCGGCGGGTGAGCGACGATACGCAGTATTTT
TRBV4-2,15,TRBD2,NA,TRBJ2-1,CASSQELAYYNEQFF,TGTGCCAGCAGCCAAGAACTAGCGTACTACAATGAGCAGTTCTTC
TRBV5-8,18,TRBD2,NA,TRBJ2-1,CASSLGQLGVTTSDEQFF,TGTGCCAGCAGCTTGGGACAATTAGGGGTTACGACTAGCGATGAGCAGTTCTTC
TRBV5-1,13,NA,NA,TRBJ2-7,CASSLGRAYEQYF,TGCGCCAGCAGCTTGGGCAGGGCTTACGAGCAGTACTTC
TRBV18,16,NA,NA,TRBJ1-5,CASSPRGDSRNQPQHF,TGTGCCAGCTCACCCCGCGGCGACAGCCGCAATCAGCCCCAGCATTTT
TRBV29-1,17,TRBD2,NA,TRBJ2-1,CSVNQGLGASSYNEQFF,TGCAGCGTCAATCAGGGACTAGGGGCCAGCTCCTACAATGAGCAGTTCTTC
TRBV12-3/TRBV12-4,13,TRBD1,NA,TRBJ2-7,CASSLQDRGRQYF,TGTGCCAGCAGTCTCCAGGACAGGGGCCGGCAGTACTTC
TRBV5-6,15,NA,NA,TRBJ2-1,CASSLTLSPYNEQFF,TGTGCCAGCAGCTTAACGCTATCCCCCTACAATGAGCAGTTCTTC
TRBV4-1,14,TRBD1,NA,TRBJ2-5,CASSQYRDRETQYF,TGCGCCAGCAGCCAATACCGGGACAGGGAGACCCAGTACTTC
TRBV6-6,13,NA,NA,TRBJ2-1,CASSYFEYNEQFF,TGTGCCAGCAGTTACTTCGAGTACAATGAGCAGTTCTTC
TRBV7-8,14,NA,NA,TRBJ2-2,CASSFQTSTGELFF,TGTGCCAGCAGCTTCCAGACTAGTACCGGGGAGCTGTTTTTT
TRBV28,14,TRBD2,NA,TRBJ2-3,CASIAGGLTDTQYF,TGTGCCAGCATAGCGGGAGGCCTCACAGATACGCAGTATTTT
TRBV18,15,TRBD2,NA,TRBJ2-2,CASSQREGRTGELFF,TGTGCCAGCTCACAGCGGGAGGGCCGTACCGGGGAGCTGTTTTTT
TRBV30,13,NA,NA,TRBJ2-5,CAWRGPPLQTQYF,TGTGCCTGGAGGGGGCCTCCACTGCAGACCCAGTACTTC
TRBV6-1,15,TRBD2,NA,TRBJ2-1,CASSHRTSGDNEQFF,TGTGCCAGCAGTCACAGGACTAGCGGGGACAATGAGCAGTTCTTC
TRBV2,14,NA,few,TRBJ2-1,CASRAGTMKNEQFF,TGTGCCAGCAGAGCCGGGACAATGAAGAATGAGCAGTTCTTC
TRBV7-9,13,NA,NA,TRBJ2-1,CASSLVGGIEQFF,TGTGCCAGCAGCTTAGTTGGAGGTATTGAGCAGTTCTTC
TRBV5-1,15,TRBD2,NA,TRBJ2-7,CASSPGLAGGGEQYF,TGCGCCAGCAGCCCCGGACTAGCGGGAGGGGGGGAGCAGTACTTC
TRBV30,14,TRBD1,NA,TRBJ2-2,CAWMGQANSGELFF,TGTGCCTGGATGGGACAGGCCAACTCCGGGGAGCTGTTTTTT
TRBV12-3/TRBV12-4,12,TRBD2,once,TRBJ2-7,CARGGLPYEQYF,TGTGCCAGGGGGGGGTTGCCTTACGAGCAGTACTTC
TRBV12-3/TRBV12-4,13,TRBD1,once,TRBJ1-4,CASSLTGDEKLFF,TGTGCCAGCAGCCTTACAGGGGACGAAAAACTGTTTTTT
TRBV20-1,15,TRBD1,NA,TRBJ1-6,CSASSTGGIGSPLHF,TGCAGTGCTAGTTCAACAGGGGGCATCGGGTCACCCCTCCACTTT
TRBV14,15,TRBD2,NA,TRBJ2-7,CASSQDSGSIYEQYF,TGTGCCAGCAGCCAAGATAGCGGGAGTATATACGAGCAGTACTTC
TRBV19,13,TRBD1,NA,TRBJ1-6,CASRGWPNSPLHF,TGTGCCAGCAGGGGGTGGCCCAATTCACCCCTCCACTTT
TRBV9,14,NA,once,TRBJ1-5,CASSGGYSNQPQHF,TGTGCCAGCAGCGGCGGGTATAGCAATCAGCCCCAGCATTTT
TRBV14,14,TRBD1,NA,TRBJ2-4,CASSQAYRGNIQYF,TGTGCCAGCAGCCAAGCTTACAGGGGAAACATTCAGTACTTC
TRBV2,15,NA,NA,TRBJ1-3,CASHGELLSGNTIYF,TGTGCCAGCCACGGGGAACTTCTCTCTGGAAACACCATATATTTT
TRBV5-6,12,NA,NA,TRBJ2-7,CASSLDRAQQYF,TGTGCCAGCAGCCTCGACAGAGCGCAGCAGTACTTC
TRBV6-5,12,NA,NA,TRBJ2-1,CASSPSYNEQFF,TGTGCCAGCAGTCCATCCTACAATGAGCAGTTCTTC
TRBV2,15,NA,NA,TRBJ2-5,CASSDFGQSQETQYF,TGTGCCAGCAGTGATTTCGGACAGTCCCAAGAGACCCAGTACTTC
TRBV15,18,TRBD2,NA,TRBJ2-1,CATSSYTSGRALYNEQFF,TGTGCCACCAGCAGCTACACTAGCGGGAGGGCCCTCTACAATGAGCAGTTCTTC